This TCR beta chain originates from a study of blood T cells in healthy people across ages (dated by TCRdb to 2014 to 2015). Broadly, across the study: In model experiments, roughly one uniquely barcoded TCR beta cDNA molecule per two T cells was captured by template switching. The donors were divided into four age groups: young (average roughly 15 years), middle-aged (around 37), aged (about 56) and long-lived (roughly 82). Age-related changes in TCR beta repertoire diversity were measured in the study by deep sequencing normalized with unique cDNA molecular identifiers. For two donors (one aged 18 to 30 and one aged 80 or older), the study analyzed two additional independent replicas of 1 million unique cDNA reads from the same blood draw. To avoid experimental bias, donors of different ages were randomly spread across the sequencing lanes.

Libraries were built with 5' RACE. These reads were obtained on an Illumina HiSeq 2500. A second PCR of about 6 to 11 cycles was run with a J-beta primer mix and a sample-barcoded 5' primer. A template-switch 5' adaptor carrying 12 random nucleotides introduced a unique molecular identifier onto each TCR beta cDNA molecule. Each sample yielded at least 2.5 million CDR3-containing paired-end reads. All of the RNA was converted into first-strand cDNA using the Mint cDNA synthesis kit, with a TRBC-specific oligonucleotide serving as the primer. After uracil-DNA glycosylase treatment, a first 18-cycle PCR used universal primers M1SS and BC2_uni_R on all cDNA. The authors' pipeline ran thus. Normalization of each sample was performed by random selection of 1 million high-quality reads, each carrying a distinct molecular identifier. Instead of being binned into consensus sequences, reads that shared molecular identifiers were thrown out. MiTCR, run with a Q25 quality threshold and the strictest error-elimination algorithm, handled CDR3 identification, clonotype clustering and error correction. A nonparametric unseen species model using Euler transformation provided a lower-bound estimate of total TCR beta diversity. Clones were called with MiXCR by TCRdb after fastp trimmed the public reads at Q25, and only in-frame beta chains were retained. For every CDR3 protein sequence, its rows merge into one entry that carries the most common genes and DNA. TCRdb's processing, not the authors' own work, is the source of the V and J calls. This sample comprises approximately 830,000 distinct CDR3 sequences, 62% of them detected only once. About a quarter of the sample lies in the top ten.

Broad study findings and their caveats: Bulk unsorted PBMC profiling prevented conclusive comparison of naive and antigen-experienced compartments. Total diversity estimates from one million sequenced T cells were considered lower bounds and underestimates. Compared with the aged group, the long-lived group had more naive CD4+ T cells, fewer expanded clones and increased TCR diversity, suggesting age selection. Observed TCR beta diversity per million T cells fell roughly linearly with age, and a significant reduction was already apparent by age around 40. Donor CMV infection status was unknown, potentially confounding age-related changes in expanded clonotypes. A strong correlation was found between observed TCR beta diversity and the percentage of naive T cells measured by flow cytometry.

Worth noting for this clonotype: Its binding antigen is unknown. Per-base quality was not reported, and no clone a single base away is much larger than it.

Systemically healthy Caucasian individuals from Russia, roughly 40 in total and aged roughly 6 to 100 years, were included as donors. Each donor gave ten milliliters of peripheral blood, collected into EDTA-treated Vacutainer tubes. PBMCs were isolated by Ficoll-Paque density-gradient centrifugation, with at least 6 million obtained per sample. Total RNA was extracted from PBMCs with Trizol reagent, with at least 5 micrograms obtained per sample. For every donor, flow cytometry on a PBMC aliquot measured the percentage of naive CD45RAhigh/CD27high T cells. The CDR3 spans 14 residues, from the cysteine through the phenylalanine. Only CDR3 DNA is held: 42 bases, read in frame from base 1. V is cut by 2 bases and J by 1 base, and the space between the germline ends is 7 bases. Looking up the germline V gene yields CDR1 ENHRY and CDR2 SYGVKD.

The chain uses TRBV10-3 and TRBJ2-3; the D gene remains uncertain. This clonotype was obtained from a man between 25 and 39 years old in good health. Input material: blood. The CDR3 protein sequence reads: CAISETSGTDTQYF. Read as DNA, the sequence is TGTGCCATCAGTGAGACCTCAGGCACAGATACGCAGTATTTT.